These 4 T cell receptor beta chains were all obtained from the same sample, sequenced in a study of read filtering for tumor transcriptome and immune sequencing (dated by TCRdb to the early 2020s). The sequencer was an Illumina HiSeq 4000. TCR libraries were constructed from approximately 360 ng RNA using the Immunoverse kit, and molecular barcoded adaptors covering alpha/delta and beta/gamma chains were employed. TCRdb applied fastp at Q25 and MiXCR to the public reads, then kept only in-frame beta chains. Each entry is one CDR3 protein sequence, shown with its most common DNA and genes. The sample contains about 62,000 distinct CDR3 sequences, roughly 19% of them found a single time. About a tenth of the sample is in the top ten clones. The source material was a population of CD138-negative cells sorted from bone marrow. What the cell subset or site label conveys for this sample: bone marrow mononuclear cells depleted of CD138+ plasma/myeloma cells by negative magnetic selection. These receptors came from a donor aged 40 or over with multiple myeloma.

The genes are TRBV20-1 and TRBJ1-3; D is uncertain. Trimming removed 4 bases at V and 4 bases at J, with 5 bases between. CDR1 DFQATT and CDR2 SNEGSKA come from the germline V gene (reference sequence). The CDR3 spans 11 residues. The CDR3 reads CSAKTGNTIYF. The CDR3 coding sequence is TGCAGTGCTAAAACAGGAAACACCATATATTTT.

In its sample, this clonotype was seen many times. The chain has TRBV29-1 and TRBJ1-5; D is possibly TRBD1 (5 bases). The CDR3 runs to 13 residues. Germline CDR1 reads SQVTM; CDR2 reads ANQGSEA. The V and J ends lost 4 bases and 1 base respectively, with 8 bases between them. CDR3 DNA sequence: TGCAGCGTTGCACAGGACAGCAATCAGCCCCAGCATTTT. Its protein product is CSVAQDSNQPQHF.

In its sample, this clonotype was seen many times. This rearrangement joins TRBV28 to TRBJ2-1; tentative D call: TRBD2 (5 bases). The CDR3 contains 15 residues. Trimming shortened V by 1 base and J by 4 bases, and 11 bases separated the two germline ends. The germline gives CDR1 MDHEN, CDR2 SYDVKM. The CDR3 region has the DNA TGTGCCAGCAGTTTATCGTGGGGAGCATACAATGAGCAGTTCTTC. Its protein product is CASSLSWGAYNEQFF. The entire variable domain, with the rest obtained from reference TRBV28 and TRBJ2-1, is as follows: DVKVTQSSRYLVKRTGEKVFLECVQDMDHENMFWYRQDPGLGLRLIYFSYDVKMKEKGDIPEGYSVSREKKERFSLILESASTNQTSMYLCASSLSWGAYNEQFFGPGTRLTVL.

Ten or more counts support this clonotype. This sequence joins TRBV30 and TRBJ2-1; TRBD2 matches at 11 bases. V lost 1 base and J lost 1; bases outside the gene matches: 18. Germline V gene sequence: CDR1 GTSNPN, CDR2 SVGIG (reference sequence). The CDR3 loop spans 21 amino acids. The CDR3 DNA reads TGTGCCTGGAGTGCCCCCCCGGGGGGTAGCGGGAGGGCCAGGTCCTACAATGAGCAGTTCTTC. Protein sequence: CAWSAPPGGSGRARSYNEQFF.